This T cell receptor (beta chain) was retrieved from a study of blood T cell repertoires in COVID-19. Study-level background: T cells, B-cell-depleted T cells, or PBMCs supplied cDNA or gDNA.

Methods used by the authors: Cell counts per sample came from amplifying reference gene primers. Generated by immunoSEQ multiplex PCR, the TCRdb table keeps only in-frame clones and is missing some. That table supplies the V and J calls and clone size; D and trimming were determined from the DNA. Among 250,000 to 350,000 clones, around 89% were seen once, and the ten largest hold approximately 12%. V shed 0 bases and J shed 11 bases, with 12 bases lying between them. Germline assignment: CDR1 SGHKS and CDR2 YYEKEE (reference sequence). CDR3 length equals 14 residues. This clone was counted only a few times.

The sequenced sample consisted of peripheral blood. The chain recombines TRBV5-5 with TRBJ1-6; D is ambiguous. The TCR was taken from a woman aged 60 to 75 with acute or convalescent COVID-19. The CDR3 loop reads CASSLAPISPPLHF. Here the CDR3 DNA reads TGTGCCAGCAGCTTGGCCCCTATTAGTCCACCCCTCCACTTT.